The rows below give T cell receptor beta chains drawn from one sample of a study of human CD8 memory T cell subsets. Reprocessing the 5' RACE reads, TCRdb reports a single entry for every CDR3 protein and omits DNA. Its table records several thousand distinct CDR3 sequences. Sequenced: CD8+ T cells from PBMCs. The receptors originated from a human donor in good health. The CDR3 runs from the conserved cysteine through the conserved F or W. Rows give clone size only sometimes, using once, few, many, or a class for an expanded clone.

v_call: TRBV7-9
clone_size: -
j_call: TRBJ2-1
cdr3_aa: CASSVNRDREQFF

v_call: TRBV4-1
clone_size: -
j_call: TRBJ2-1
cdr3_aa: CASSQGPSYNEQFF

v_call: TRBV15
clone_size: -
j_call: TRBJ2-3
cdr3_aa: CATSGFHGSSPADTQYF

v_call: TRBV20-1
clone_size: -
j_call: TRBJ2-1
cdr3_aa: CSARETAWVDHEQFF

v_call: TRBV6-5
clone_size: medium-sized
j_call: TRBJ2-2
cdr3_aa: CASSYGATGELFF

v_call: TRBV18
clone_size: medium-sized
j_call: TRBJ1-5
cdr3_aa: CASSPPGDSNQPQHF

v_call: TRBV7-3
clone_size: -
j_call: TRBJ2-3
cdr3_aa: CASSPITSTDTQYF

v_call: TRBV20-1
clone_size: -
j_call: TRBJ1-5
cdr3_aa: CSARDVMQGRLQPQHF

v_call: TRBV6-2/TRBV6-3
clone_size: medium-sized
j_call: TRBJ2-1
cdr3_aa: CASSPDRGQRLAGVDEQFF

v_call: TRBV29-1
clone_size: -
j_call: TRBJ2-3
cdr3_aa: CSATGLAGAGSTDTQYF

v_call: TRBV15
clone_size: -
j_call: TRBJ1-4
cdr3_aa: CATSRVGGQVAPNEKLFF

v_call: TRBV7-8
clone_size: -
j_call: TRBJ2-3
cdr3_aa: CASSPLLAGVDTQYF

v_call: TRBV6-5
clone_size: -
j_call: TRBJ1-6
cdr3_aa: CASSYVTGPNSPLHF

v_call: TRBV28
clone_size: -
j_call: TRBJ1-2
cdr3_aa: CASKRVDRGHSYGYTF

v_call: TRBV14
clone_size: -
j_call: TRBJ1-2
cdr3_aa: CASSQDTRGGYTF

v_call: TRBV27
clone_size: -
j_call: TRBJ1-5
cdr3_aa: CASSSDRERGQPQHF

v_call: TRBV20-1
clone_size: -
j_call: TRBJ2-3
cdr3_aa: CSASMPTLGTDTQYF

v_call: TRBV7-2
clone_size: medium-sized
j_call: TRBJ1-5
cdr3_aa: CASSLGGYSNQPQHF

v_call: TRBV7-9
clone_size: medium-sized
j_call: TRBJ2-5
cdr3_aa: CASSLINRDGYETQYF

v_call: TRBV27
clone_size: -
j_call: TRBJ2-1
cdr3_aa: CASSFTENPYNEQFF

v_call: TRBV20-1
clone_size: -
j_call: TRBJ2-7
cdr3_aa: CSARDRDRALYEQYF

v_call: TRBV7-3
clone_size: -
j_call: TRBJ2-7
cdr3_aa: CASSWGTGYEQYF

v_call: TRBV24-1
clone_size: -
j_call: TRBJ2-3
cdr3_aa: CATSDYGLAGDASTDTQYF

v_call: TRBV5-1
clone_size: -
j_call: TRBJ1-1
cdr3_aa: CASSLWDLDTEAFF

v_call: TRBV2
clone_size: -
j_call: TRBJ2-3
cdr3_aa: CASSENQGIDTQYF

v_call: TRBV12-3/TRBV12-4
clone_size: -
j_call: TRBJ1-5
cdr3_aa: CASAAGAASDQPQHF

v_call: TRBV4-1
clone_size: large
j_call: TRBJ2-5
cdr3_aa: CASSVDLQETQYF

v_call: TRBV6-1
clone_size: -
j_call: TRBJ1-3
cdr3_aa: CASSEQGNTIYF

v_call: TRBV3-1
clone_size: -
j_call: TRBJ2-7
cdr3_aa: CASSVPGTYEQYF

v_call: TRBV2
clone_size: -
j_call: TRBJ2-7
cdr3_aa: CASRNQGVEQYF

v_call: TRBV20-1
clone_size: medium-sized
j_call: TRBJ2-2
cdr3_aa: CSASMGVGETGELFF

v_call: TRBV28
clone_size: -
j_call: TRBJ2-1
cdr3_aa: CASSPPRLAGGRYNEQFF

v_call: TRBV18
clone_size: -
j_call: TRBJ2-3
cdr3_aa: CASSPWTSGNGTDTQYF

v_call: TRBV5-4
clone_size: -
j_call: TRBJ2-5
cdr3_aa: CASSLRVAQETQYF

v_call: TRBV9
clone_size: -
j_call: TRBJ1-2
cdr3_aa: CASSVMSNDYGYTF

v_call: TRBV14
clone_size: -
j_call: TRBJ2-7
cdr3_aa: CASSQDVREQYF

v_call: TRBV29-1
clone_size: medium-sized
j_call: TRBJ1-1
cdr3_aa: CSVLKQGSEAFF

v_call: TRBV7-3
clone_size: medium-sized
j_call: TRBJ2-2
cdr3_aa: CASSFAVDTGELFF

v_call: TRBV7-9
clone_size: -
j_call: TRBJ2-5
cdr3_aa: CASSFGLAGREVEETQYF

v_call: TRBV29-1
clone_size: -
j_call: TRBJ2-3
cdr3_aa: CSVLAWPDTQYF

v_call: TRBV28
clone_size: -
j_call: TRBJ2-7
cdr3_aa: CASSIGLISSYEQYF

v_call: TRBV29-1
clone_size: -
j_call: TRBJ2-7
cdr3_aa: CSVALAGIKVYEQYF

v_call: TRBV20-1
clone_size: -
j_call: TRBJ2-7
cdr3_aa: CSARDYRSYEQYF

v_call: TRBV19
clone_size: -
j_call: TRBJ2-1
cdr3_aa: CASSGRGSTYNEQFF

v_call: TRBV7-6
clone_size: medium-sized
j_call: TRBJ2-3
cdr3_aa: CASSDGLAGVGTDTQYF

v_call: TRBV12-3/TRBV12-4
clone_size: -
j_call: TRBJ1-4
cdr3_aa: CASSLGQGATVVNEKLFF

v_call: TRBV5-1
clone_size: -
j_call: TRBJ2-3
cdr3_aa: CASSFDTSGRDATDTQYF

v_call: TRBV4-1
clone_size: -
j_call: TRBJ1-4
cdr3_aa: CASSERTGVGEKLFF

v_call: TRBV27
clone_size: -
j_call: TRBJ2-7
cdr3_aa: CASSPQSGTGNWEQYF

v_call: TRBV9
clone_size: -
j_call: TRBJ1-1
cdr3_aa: CASSVVGGQNTEAFF

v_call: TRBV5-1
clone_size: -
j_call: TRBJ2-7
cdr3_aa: CASSLGAGGPIEQYF

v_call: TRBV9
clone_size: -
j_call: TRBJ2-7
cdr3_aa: CASSVVLRRGYYEQYF

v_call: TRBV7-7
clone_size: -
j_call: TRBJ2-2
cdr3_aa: CASSQGMAGELFF

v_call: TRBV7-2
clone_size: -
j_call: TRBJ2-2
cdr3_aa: CASSQAGGELNTGELFF

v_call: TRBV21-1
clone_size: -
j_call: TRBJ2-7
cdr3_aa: CAIFIRDRLYEQYF

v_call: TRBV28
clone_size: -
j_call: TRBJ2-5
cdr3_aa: CASSRQTQETQYF

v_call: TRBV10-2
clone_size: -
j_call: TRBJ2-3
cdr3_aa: CASRERGGVDTQYF

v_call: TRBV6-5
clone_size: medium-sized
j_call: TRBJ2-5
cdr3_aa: CASRGGSAEETQYF

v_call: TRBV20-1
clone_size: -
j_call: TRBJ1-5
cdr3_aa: CSAREDYGHQPQHF